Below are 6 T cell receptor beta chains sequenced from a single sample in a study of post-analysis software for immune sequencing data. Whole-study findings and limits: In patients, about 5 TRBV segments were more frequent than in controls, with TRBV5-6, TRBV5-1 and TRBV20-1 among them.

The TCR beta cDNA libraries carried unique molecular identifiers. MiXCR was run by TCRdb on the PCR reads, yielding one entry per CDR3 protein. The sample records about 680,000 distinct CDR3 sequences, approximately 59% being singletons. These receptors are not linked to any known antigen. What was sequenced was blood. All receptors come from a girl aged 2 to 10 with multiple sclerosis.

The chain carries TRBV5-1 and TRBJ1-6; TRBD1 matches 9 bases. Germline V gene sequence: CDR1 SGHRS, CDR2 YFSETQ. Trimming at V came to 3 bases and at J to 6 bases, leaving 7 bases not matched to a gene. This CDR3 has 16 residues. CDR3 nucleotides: TGCGCCAGCAGCTCGGGACAGGGTCTTGGTAATTCACCCCTCCACTTT. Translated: CASSSGQGLGNSPLHF.

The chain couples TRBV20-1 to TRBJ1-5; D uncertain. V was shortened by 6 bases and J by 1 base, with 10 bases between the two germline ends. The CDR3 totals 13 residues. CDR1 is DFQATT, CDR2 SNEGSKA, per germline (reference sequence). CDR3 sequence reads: CSAPGGSNQPQHF. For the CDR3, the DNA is TGCAGTGCCCCTGGAGGGAGCAATCAGCCCCAGCATTTT.

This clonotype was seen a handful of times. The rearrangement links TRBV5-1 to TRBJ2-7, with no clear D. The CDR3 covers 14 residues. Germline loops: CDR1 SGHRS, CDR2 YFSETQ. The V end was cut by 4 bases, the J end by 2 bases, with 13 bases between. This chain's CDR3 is CASSPLTAAYEQYF. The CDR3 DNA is TGCGCCAGCAGCCCGCTAACGGCGGCCTACGAGCAGTACTTC.

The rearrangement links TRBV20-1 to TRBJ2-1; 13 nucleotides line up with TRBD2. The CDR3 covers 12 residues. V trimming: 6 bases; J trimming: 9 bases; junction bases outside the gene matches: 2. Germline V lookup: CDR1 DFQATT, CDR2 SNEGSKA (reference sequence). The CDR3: CSARTSGSEQFF. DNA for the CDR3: TGCAGTGCCCGGACTAGCGGGAGTGAGCAGTTCTTC.

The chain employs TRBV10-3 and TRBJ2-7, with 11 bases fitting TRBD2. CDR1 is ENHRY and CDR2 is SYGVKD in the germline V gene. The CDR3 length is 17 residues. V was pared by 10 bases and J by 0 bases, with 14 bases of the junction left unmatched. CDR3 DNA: TGTGCCACCGGGGGACTGACTACTAGCGGGAGCTCCTACGAGCAGTACTTC. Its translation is CATGGLTTSGSSYEQYF.

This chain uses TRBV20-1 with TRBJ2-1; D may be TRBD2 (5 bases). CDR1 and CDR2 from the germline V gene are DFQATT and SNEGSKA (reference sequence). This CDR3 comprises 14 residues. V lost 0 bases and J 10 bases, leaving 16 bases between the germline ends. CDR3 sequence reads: CSAREVSRVAEQFF. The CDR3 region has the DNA TGCAGTGCTAGAGAAGTCAGTCGGGTAGCGGAGCAGTTCTTC.